The T cell receptor (beta chain) described here comes from a study of shared clonotypes between healthy human individuals. Germline CDR1 is WSHSY and CDR2 is SAAADI. V was trimmed by 4 bases and J by 4 bases, leaving 8 bases between them. This CDR3 comprises 14 residues. In unsorted samples, genomic DNA was obtained using 80 million to 90 million PBMCs. Sequenced by immunoSEQ multiplex PCR; TCRdb stores in-frame clones only, minus some. The sample consists of 450,000 to 500,000 clones, over 65% of them appearing once. This chain links TRBV10-2 with TRBJ2-6, with D uncertain. The sequenced sample was PBMCs. The receptor was isolated from a woman in her thirties or forties in good health. Some clones in this sample may be carry-over from other donors' samples. CDR3 sequence (DNA): TGCGCCAGCAGTGGGGCGTCCGGGGCCAACGTCCTGACTTTC. As protein: CASSGASGANVLTF.